This T cell receptor beta chain was sequenced in a study of tumor and adjacent non-tumor tissue in lung cancer. Study-level points and caveats: Significantly higher TCR diversity was found in tumor than normal lung. Patients with more diverse tumor TCRs had worse survival.

Comments on this clonotype: Its antigen is as yet unknown. This may stem from a read error, because a much larger clone lies one nucleotide away.

Germline CDR1 is SGHRS and CDR2 is YFSETQ. The length of the CDR3 is 14 residues. V was pared by 0 bases and J by 7 bases, with 14 bases between. A modified ARM-PCR protocol with three rounds of nested PCR amplified TCRbeta. TCRdb reprocessed the multiplex PCR reads via MiXCR and lists one record per CDR3 protein. The data show tens of thousands of distinct CDR3 sequences, about two thirds seen once. The template was RNA from unsorted bulk tissue. The sequence derives from a woman between 40 and 55 years old with non-small cell lung cancer. V usage is TRBV5-1 and J usage is TRBJ2-7; D is uncertain. Specimen: lung tumor tissue. CDR3 protein: CASSLVNTLSEQYF. The CDR3 region has the DNA TGCGCCAGCAGCTTGGTCAACACCTTGTCAGAGCAGTACTTC. Complete variable domain (other parts from reference TRBV5-1 and TRBJ2-7): KAGVTQTPRYLIKTRGQQVTLSCSPISGHRSVSWYQQTPGQGLQFLFEYFSETQRNKGNFPGRFSGRQFSNSRSEMNVSTLELGDSALYLCASSLVNTLSEQYFGPGTRLTVT.